Following are 12 T cell receptor beta chains from one sample sequenced in a study of blood T cell repertoires in COVID-19. Profiled with immunoSEQ multiplex PCR; TCRdb holds only in-frame clones, not every one. Among almost 100,000 clones listed, 86% were seen once. The sample consisted of peripheral blood. These receptors all stem from a man between 45 and 60 years old with acute or convalescent COVID-19.

This clone was seen just once. The chain is built from TRBV3-1 (or the pseudogene TRBV3-2) and TRBJ1-5; D possibly corresponds to TRBD1 (6 bases). The V gene lost 0 bases and the J gene lost 7 bases, with 16 bases spanning the gap. This CDR3 region has 16 residues. The germline V gene encodes CDR1 LGHDT and CDR2 YNNKEL (reference sequence). The DNA of the CDR3 is TGTGCCAGCAGCCAAGATGCAGGGGCCGGAGCCCAGCCCCAGCATTTT. Protein product: CASSQDAGAGAQPQHF.

J is TRBJ2-2 and V is TRBV11-2; perhaps TRBD2 as D (5 bases). The CDR3 is made up of 14 amino acids. Germline V lookup: CDR1 SGHAT, CDR2 FQNNGV. V lost 5 bases to trimming and J lost 8 bases, with 15 bases between them. This chain's CDR3 is CASSLRADSGELFF. CDR3 coding DNA: TGTGCCAGCAGCCTCAGAGCGGACTCGGGGGAGCTGTTTTTT.

This rearrangement joins TRBV30 to TRBJ1-2; D call uncertain. The CDR3 sequence is 13 residues long. The V end lost 7 bases, the J end lost 6 bases, and 18 bases lay between the germline ends. CDR1 is GTSNPN, CDR2 SVGIG, per germline (reference sequence). CDR3 DNA sequence: TGTGCCTTCAACTCCGGAGGTCTAAATGGCTACACCTTC. Translating it yields CAFNSGGLNGYTF.

The chain joins TRBV3-1 (or the pseudogene TRBV3-2) to TRBJ1-3; 10 bases are a match to TRBD1. V shed 4 bases and J 4 bases; nucleotides not matched to a gene: 4. From germline, CDR1 is LGHDT and CDR2 YNNKEL (reference sequence). CDR3 length: 15 residues. CDR3 coding DNA: TGTGCCAGCAGCCCGACAGGGGGCAGGGGAAACACCATATATTTT. This translates into CASSPTGGRGNTIYF.

The chain uses TRBV5-3 and TRBJ2-7, with TRBD1 matching over 11 bases. TRBV5-3 is labeled an ORF, and its function is uncertain. The CDR3 runs to 16 residues. After removal of 1 base from V and 9 bases from J, the junction contained 12 bases not matched to a gene. The CDR3 loop is CARSLIGQGALGGQYF. Written as DNA, the CDR3 is TGTGCCAGAAGCTTGATAGGACAGGGGGCACTGGGCGGGCAGTACTTC.

The V and J genes are TRBV3-1 (or the pseudogene TRBV3-2) and TRBJ2-1; possibly TRBD2 for D (6 bases). This CDR3 has 15 amino acids. From germline, CDR1 is LGHDT and CDR2 YNNKEL (reference sequence). V lost 4 bases to trimming and J lost 5 bases, with 15 bases between them. Written as DNA, the CDR3 is TGTGCCAGCAGCCCGGGTGGTAGCGGCCACAATGAGCAGTTCTTC. Translated: CASSPGGSGHNEQFF.

The chain joins TRBV5-1 to TRBJ2-5; D might be TRBD2 (7 bases). The CDR3 loop spans 13 amino acids. Germline CDR1 and CDR2: SGHRS and YFSETQ. Trimming took off 3 bases at V and 4 bases at J, with 10 bases between the two ends. The CDR3 nucleotides read TGCGCCAGCAGCTGGGAGGGGGGAGAGACCCAGTACTTC. This translates into CASSWEGGETQYF. The variable domain in full, with the rest retrieved from reference TRBV5-1 and TRBJ2-5, is KAGVTQTPRYLIKTRGQQVTLSCSPISGHRSVSWYQQTPGQGLQFLFEYFSETQRNKGNFPGRFSGRQFSNSRSEMNVSTLELGDSALYLCASSWEGGETQYFGPGTRLLVL.

This chain uses TRBV7-2 with TRBJ2-7, with TRBD2 matching over 7 bases. This CDR3 comprises 15 residues. Germline CDR1 is SGHTA and CDR2 is FQGNSA. Losses at the gene ends were 1 base for V and 0 bases for J; bases not matched to a gene: 3. The CDR3 sequence: CASSLVSSGSYEQYF. Written as DNA, the CDR3 is TGTGCCAGCAGCTTAGTGTCTAGCGGCTCCTACGAGCAGTACTTC. The full variable domain, in which reference TRBV7-2 and TRBJ2-7 provide the parts outside the CDR3, is GAGVSQSPSNKVTEKGKDVELRCDPISGHTALYWYRQSLGQGLEFLIYFQGNSAPDKSGLPSDRFSAERTGGSVSTLTIQRTQQEDSAVYLCASSLVSSGSYEQYFGPGTRLTVT.

This rearrangement joins TRBV18 to TRBJ1-1, with 10 bases matching TRBD1. CDR1 and CDR2 from the germline V gene are KGHSH and LQKENI. The ends lost 4 bases at V and 4 bases at J; junction bases unmatched: 0. The CDR3 covers 13 residues. CDR3 DNA sequence: TGTGCCAGCTCACGACAGGGGGCCACTGAAGCTTTCTTT. This gives the protein CASSRQGATEAFF.

The rearrangement links TRBV6-1 to TRBJ2-7; 7 nucleotides align to TRBD2. The CDR3 extends over 16 amino acids. The V gene's germline CDR1 is MNHNS and CDR2 SASEGT. V gave up 2 bases and J gave up 7 bases; unmatched junction bases: 14. This CDR3 is CASSERYSGPAGEQYF. The DNA for the CDR3 is TGTGCCAGCAGTGAAAGGTATAGCGGGCCCGCGGGGGAGCAGTACTTC.

The V call is TRBV11-3, the J call TRBJ2-1; the match to TRBD1 covers 7 bases. This CDR3 has 17 amino acids. From germline, CDR1 is SGHNT and CDR2 YENEEA. With 1 base clipped from V and 1 base from J, the junction kept 7 bases outside the gene matches. The chain's CDR3 is CASSLVIARGSYNEQFF. The DNA of the CDR3 is TGTGCCAGCAGCTTAGTAATCGCCAGGGGGTCCTACAATGAGCAGTTCTTC.

The rearrangement joins TRBV14 to TRBJ2-1, with 10 bases lining up with TRBD1. In germline, CDR1 is SGHDN, CDR2 FVKESK. The CDR3 runs 16 residues. Trimming at V came to 4 bases and at J to 5 bases, leaving 8 bases not matched to a gene. DNA of the CDR3: TGTGCCAGCAGCCTCCTGGGGACAGGGGTCGACAATGAGCAGTTCTTC. Translation gives CASSLLGTGVDNEQFF.